Listed here are 27 T cell receptor beta chains from one sample, sequenced in a study of T cell responses to AZD1222 COVID-19 vaccine listed by TCRdb under 2021. The library was prepared using the immunoSEQ multiplex PCR assay. The table was pulled from immuneACCESS by TCRdb, which kept in-frame rearrangements only. Such tables lose some clones; where checked, under half of the loss comes from unresolved V genes, and the rest has no known cause. This sample holds some 170,000 clones; around nine tenths were observed only once. 1.5% to 2% of the sample is in the top ten clones. The time point label for this specimen denotes: baseline before first vaccination. The sample in question was peripheral blood, obtained on day 0 of AZD1222 vaccination. The source of these receptors is an adult in good health.

This clone came up a few times. The chain recombines TRBV19 with TRBJ1-6; the D gene is possibly TRBD1 (5 bases). This CDR3 region has 16 residues. V lost 1 base to trimming and J lost 9 bases, with 16 bases between them. Germline-derived CDR1 and CDR2 are LNHDA and SQIVND (reference sequence). The DNA of the CDR3 is TGTGCCAGTAGTATAGGTTTGGGGGAATCGTCTTCACCCCTCCACTTT. Encoded protein: CASSIGLGESSSPLHF.

The chain couples TRBV3-1 (or the pseudogene TRBV3-2) to TRBJ2-2; a possible D gene is TRBD2 (6 bases). The CDR3 is 15 residues long. Germline CDR1 LGHDT, CDR2 YNNKEL (reference sequence). V gave up 4 bases and J gave up 5 bases, with 14 bases separating them. CDR3 in amino acids: CASSPQGLSTGELFF. The CDR3 bases are TGTGCCAGCAGCCCCCAGGGACTCTCTACCGGGGAGCTGTTTTTT.

The chain has TRBV4-2 and TRBJ2-3, with TRBD1 matching 7 bases. The CDR3 length is 16 residues. The V gene end was trimmed by 3 bases and the J gene end by 0 bases; junction bases not matched to a gene: 6. Germline loops: CDR1 LGHNA, CDR2 YNFKEQ. The CDR3 DNA is TGTGCCAGCAGCCAGTTACAGGGGTCTAGCACAGATACGCAGTATTTT. Translating it yields CASSQLQGSSTDTQYF.

The chain joins TRBV19 to TRBJ1-4; 11 nucleotides match TRBD1. The germline V gene has CDR1 LNHDA and CDR2 SQIVND (reference sequence). V lost 5 bases and J lost 8; bases outside the gene matches: 7. The CDR3 runs 15 residues. The CDR3 nucleotides are TGTGCCAGTAGTCCGTGGACAGGGGGCGGAGAAAAACTGTTTTTT. Translated, it gives CASSPWTGGGEKLFF.

The chain joins TRBV18 to TRBJ1-1, with D maybe TRBD1 (5 bases). The V gene's germline CDR1 is KGHSH and CDR2 LQKENI. CDR3 length: 14 amino acids. Deletions cut 3 bases from V and 4 bases from J, with 12 bases between. CDR3 nucleotides: TGTGCCAGCTCACCCAGGGAGGATGGCACTGAAGCTTTCTTT. Translating it yields CASSPREDGTEAFF.

This clone showed up just a few times. V gene TRBV27 combines with J gene TRBJ1-6, with 7 bases fitting TRBD1. CDR3 length: 16 amino acids. Germline values: CDR1 MNHEY, CDR2 SMNVEV (reference sequence). The junction had 1 base not matched to a gene; V was cut back by 2 bases and J by 0 bases. The CDR3, as DNA: TGTGCCAGCAGTTTAGGGACAGTCTCCTATAATTCACCCCTCCACTTT. It specifies CASSLGTVSYNSPLHF.

The V and J genes are TRBV3-1 (or the pseudogene TRBV3-2) and TRBJ1-2, with 7 bases that match TRBD1. Trimming took 3 bases from V and 0 from J; bases not matched to a gene: 7. The CDR3 has 16 amino acids. Germline values: CDR1 LGHDT, CDR2 YNNKEL (reference sequence). This CDR3 is CASSHISGGANYGYTF. The CDR3 region has the DNA TGTGCCAGCAGCCACATATCAGGGGGAGCTAACTATGGCTACACCTTC.

The V and J genes are TRBV5-3 and TRBJ1-2; possible D gene TRBD1, 5 bases. TRBV5-3 is an open reading frame whose function is uncertain. The length of the CDR3 is 16 residues. The V end was cut by 5 bases, the J end by 0 bases, with 17 bases between. The CDR3 nucleotides read TGTGCCAGAAGTCCTGGGACGAAAGGACCTAACTATGGCTACACCTTC. Amino acid sequence: CARSPGTKGPNYGYTF.

J is TRBJ2-7 and V is TRBV29-1; TRBD2 matches at 8 bases. The germline V gene has CDR1 SQVTM and CDR2 ANQGSEA. This CDR3 region has 14 residues. V trimming: 3 bases; J trimming: 3 bases; junction bases outside the gene matches: 7. The CDR3 DNA reads TGCAGCGTTGACCACCCTGCGGGGGGCTACGAGCAGTACTTC. It is translated as CSVDHPAGGYEQYF.

The rearrangement links TRBV7-9 to TRBJ1-2, with D perhaps matching TRBD1 (6 bases). Between the trimmed V and J ends, which lost 5 bases and 5 bases, there was a span of 9 bases. The CDR3 runs to 12 residues. From germline, CDR1 is SEHNR and CDR2 FQNEAQ (reference sequence). CDR3 in amino acids: CASSAQGYGYTF. The CDR3 DNA sequence: TGTGCCAGCAGCGCCCAGGGGTATGGCTACACCTTC. Looking up the rest from reference TRBV7-9 and TRBJ1-2 gives the full variable domain: DTGVSQNPRHKITKRGQNVTFRCDPISEHNRLYWYRQTLGQGPEFLTYFQNEAQLEKSRLLSDRFSAERPKGSFSTLEIQRTEQGDSAMYLCASSAQGYGYTFGSGTRLTVV.

The chain couples TRBV19 to TRBJ1-6, with D unclear. V was pared by 6 bases and J by 7 bases, with 7 bases between. Per the germline V gene, CDR1 is LNHDA and CDR2 is SQIVND (reference sequence). There are 12 residues in the CDR3. CDR3 region: CASRYGNSPLHF. The CDR3 region has the DNA TGTGCCAGTAGATATGGGAATTCACCCCTCCACTTT.

This chain joins TRBV7-3 and TRBJ2-2, with 10 positions matching TRBD1. The trim removed 4 bases at V and 5 bases at J, leaving 7 bases unmatched. The CDR3 runs 16 residues. CDR1 and CDR2 (germline): SGHTA, FQGTGA. The CDR3 loop is CASSSRPGQGTGELFF. The CDR3, as DNA: TGTGCCAGCAGCTCGAGACCGGGACAGGGGACCGGGGAGCTGTTTTTT.

This chain joins TRBV6-5 and TRBJ2-3; TRBD2 matches 9 bases. Germline CDR1 reads MNHEY; CDR2 reads SVGAGI. The length of the CDR3 is 14 residues. Unmatched junction bases numbered 4, after V lost 5 bases and J lost 4 bases. CDR3: CASSTTSGPDTQYF. For the CDR3, the DNA is TGTGCCAGCAGTACGACTAGCGGACCAGATACGCAGTATTTT.

CDR3 in amino acids: CASSLYRGLGISYNEQFF. The CDR3 region has the DNA TGTGCCAGCAGCCTTTACAGGGGACTGGGCATCTCCTACAATGAGCAGTTCTTC. The rearrangement links TRBV7-9 to TRBJ2-1; weak D call: TRBD1 (7 bases). The length of the CDR3 is 18 residues. The germline CDR1 and CDR2 sequences are SEHNR and FQNEAQ (reference sequence). The V end lost 5 bases, the J end lost 0 bases, and 20 bases lay between the germline ends.

This sequence joins TRBV13 and TRBJ2-3; 15 bases are shared with TRBD2. V was clipped by 6 bases and J by 0 bases; unmatched bases: 16. CDR1 is PRHDT, CDR2 FYEKMQ, per germline (reference sequence). CDR3 length: 21 amino acids. In DNA, the CDR3 is TGTGCCAGCAGTTCCATCACCGTCGGACTAGCGGGGGGGGCTAGCACAGATACGCAGTATTTT. It codes for CASSSITVGLAGGASTDTQYF.

V gene TRBV27 combines with J gene TRBJ1-5; unclear D gene. The ends were cut back, 0 bases at V and 6 bases at J, with 12 bases in the middle. The CDR3 runs to 15 residues. Per the germline V gene, CDR1 is MNHEY and CDR2 is SMNVEV (reference sequence). Written as DNA, the CDR3 is TGTGCCAGCAGTTTATCAGGAACCCGGGGTCAGCCCCAGCATTTT. Encoded protein: CASSLSGTRGQPQHF.

The rearrangement links TRBV19 to TRBJ2-6; 10 bases fit TRBD1. The V gene's germline CDR1 is LNHDA and CDR2 SQIVND (reference sequence). The junction had 6 bases not matched to a gene; V was cut back by 4 bases and J by 9 bases. This CDR3 spans 15 amino acids. CDR3 nucleotide sequence: TGTGCCAGTAGTACGCCGGGACAGGGGATCAACGTCCTGACTTTC. This sequence encodes CASSTPGQGINVLTF.

The rearrangement joins TRBV29-1 to TRBJ2-2; tentative D call: TRBD2 (5 bases). V was cut by 0 bases and J by 5 bases, with 7 bases left in between. The CDR3 is 13 amino acids. In germline, CDR1 is SQVTM, CDR2 ANQGSEA. For the CDR3, the DNA is TGCAGCGTTGAAGAGCCGGGGACCGGGGAGCTGTTTTTT. This translates into CSVEEPGTGELFF.

V gene TRBV11-2 combines with J gene TRBJ2-7; tentatively, D is TRBD1 or TRBD2 (5 bases each). CDR3 length equals 13 residues. Trimming cost V 0 bases and J 6 bases, with 9 bases left between them. CDR1 and CDR2 from the germline V gene are SGHAT and FQNNGV. The CDR3, as DNA: TGTGCCAGCAGCTTAGATCCGGGACGCGAGCAGTACGTC. Residues: CASSLDPGREQYV.

V is TRBV18 and J is TRBJ2-2; tentatively, D is TRBD2 (6 bases). The germline V gene has CDR1 KGHSH and CDR2 LQKENI. The CDR3 runs 17 residues. Trimming pared 1 base from V and 1 base from J, leaving 13 bases between. The CDR3 reads CASSPQGREVNTGELFF. In DNA form, the CDR3 reads TGTGCCAGCTCACCACAGGGCAGGGAGGTGAACACCGGGGAGCTGTTTTTT.

This clone was observed a handful of times. The chain combines TRBV7-3 with TRBJ1-1, with unresolved D. V gave up 3 bases and J gave up 6 bases, with 8 bases separating them. Germline V gene sequence: CDR1 SGHTA, CDR2 FQGTGA. The CDR3 has 12 amino acids. The DNA for the CDR3 is TGTGCCAGCAGCTTGAAGGTCGCTGAAGCTTTCTTT. Protein: CASSLKVAEAFF.

The chain carries TRBV7-3 and TRBJ2-1; tentatively, D is TRBD2 (6 bases). The V gene's germline CDR1 is SGHTA and CDR2 FQGTGA. CDR3 length: 15 residues. Trimming took 5 bases from V and 1 from J, leaving 12 bases between them. CDR3 in amino acids: CASSQSGSSYNEQFF. The CDR3 region has the DNA TGTGCCAGCAGCCAAAGCGGGTCATCCTACAATGAGCAGTTCTTC.

The chain has TRBV6-1 and TRBJ2-3; 11 nucleotides line up with TRBD2. Germline V lookup: CDR1 MNHNS, CDR2 SASEGT. The CDR3 runs 16 residues. V dropped 1 base and J dropped 5; count of bases not matched to a gene: 5. The CDR3 nucleotides are TGTGCCAGCAGTGAAGGGTTAGCGGGGGGGGTAGATACGCAGTATTTT. Its translation: CASSEGLAGGVDTQYF.

The sample holds one count of this clone. The chain carries TRBV6-5 and TRBJ1-3; TRBD1 is a possible D gene (6 bases). The germline V and J ends were trimmed by 4 bases and 4 bases, with 8 bases remaining between them. The CDR3 length is 13 residues. The germline V gene has CDR1 MNHEY and CDR2 SVGAGI. The CDR3 is CASSSQGGNTIYF. The CDR3 DNA follows: TGTGCCAGCAGTTCCCAGGGGGGAAACACCATATATTTT.

The chain has TRBV2 and TRBJ2-7; D uncertain. V lost 9 bases, J lost 5 bases, and 17 bases lay in between. CDR1 and CDR2 (germline): SNHLY, FYNNEI. The CDR3 is made up of 13 amino acids. CDR3 nucleotides: TGTGCCAGTAATAGTAAAATCGCGGACGAGCAGTACTTC. It translates to CASNSKIADEQYF.

Only one count was recorded for this clone. The chain employs TRBV20-1 and TRBJ1-1; D is ambiguous. The V end was cut by 5 bases, the J end by 11 bases, with 12 bases between. This CDR3 has 10 residues. Germline V gene data show CDR1 as DFQATT and CDR2 as SNEGSKA (reference sequence). The CDR3 sequence: CSAHRAWAFF. The CDR3 bases are TGCAGTGCTCACCGGGCCTGGGCTTTCTTT.

V and J are TRBV4-1 and TRBJ2-2; 12 bases fit TRBD2. The CDR3 sequence is 16 residues long. The germline V gene encodes CDR1 MGHRA and CDR2 YSYEKL. Germline trimming cut 5 bases from V and 5 bases from J; bases unmatched to any gene: 6. The CDR3 protein is CASSDKLAGGTGELFF. As DNA, the CDR3 is TGCGCCAGCAGCGACAAACTAGCGGGGGGTACCGGGGAGCTGTTTTTT.